The present T cell receptor (beta chain) was sequenced within a study of blood T cell repertoires in COVID-19. On the study more broadly: Donors in the United States, Italy and Spain gave samples during acute or convalescent COVID-19. From T cells, B-cell-depleted T cells, or PBMCs came the material, which was cDNA or gDNA.

CDR1 and CDR2 (germline): SNHLY, FYNNEI. This CDR3 is 14 amino acids long. V was shortened by 7 bases and J by 4 bases, with 15 bases between the two germline ends. The Seattle patients joined while their infection was active and were tracked longitudinally afterward. Original methodology: Nucleated cell number was recorded as an estimate derived from reference gene primer amplification. TCRdb's table, derived via immunoSEQ multiplex PCR, lists solely in-frame clones and lacks some. That table gives V, J and clone size, and the DNA gave D and trimming. This sample has some 220,000 clones, with 70% to 90% found just once.

This TCR derives from a woman aged 70-85 years with COVID-19, enrolled during active disease. Input material: peripheral blood. This chain connects TRBV2 to TRBJ2-3, with D unresolved. The DNA of the CDR3 is TGTGCCAGCATCAAATACCCGTCGGCAGATACGCAGTATTTT. Translating it yields CASIKYPSADTQYF.